This TCR beta chain was documented in a study of glioma-infiltrating T cells. This clonotype is classed as medium-sized. The CDR3 is 15 amino acids. V lost 5 bases, J lost 6 bases, and 14 bases lay in between. Germline CDR1 SNHLY, CDR2 FYNNEI. The iRepertoire nested amplicon-rescue multiplex PCR amplified TCR alpha and beta CDR3s from RNA. Each CDR3 protein is one row after TCRdb ran MiXCR on the multiplex PCR reads. The table records roughly 800 distinct CDR3 sequences, about 15% of them present only once. This TCR was recovered from a human donor with low-grade glioma or glioblastoma, undergoing nonglioma brain surgery, or in good health (not recorded which). Input material: glioma tissue, nonneoplastic brain tissue, or PBMCs (not recorded which). The rearrangement uses TRBV2 and TRBJ1-6; possibly TRBD1 for D (5 bases). The CDR3 reads CASSSAGRINSPLHF. The DNA for the CDR3 is TGTGCCAGCAGTTCGGCGGGACGGATTAATTCACCCCTCCACTTT.